The clone carrying this T cell receptor (beta chain) was picked up a small number of times. The data are from a study of T cells in Graves' hyperthyroidism and ophthalmopathy. Patients showing uncontrolled infection, other autoimmune disease, pregnancy or lactation were ineligible. The CDR3 spans 15 residues. The trim removed 8 bases at V and 7 bases at J, leaving 10 bases unmatched. CDR1 and CDR2 (germline): MNHEY, SVGEGT. Template material for amplifying TCR beta CDR3 regions consisted of RNA transcripts. HTBI primers were the set used in a first-round RT-PCR of the TCR CDR3. TCRdb itself ran the multiplex PCR reads through MiXCR, one entry per CDR3 protein. The data hold hundreds of thousands of distinct CDR3 sequences, with 18% observed a single time.

V and J are TRBV6-2 or TRBV6-3 and TRBJ1-5, with TRBD1 matching 11 bases. The receptor comes from a woman aged 50 to 60 with Graves' hyperthyroidism that later progressed to Graves' ophthalmopathy. Material for sequencing was blood. The CDR3 protein is CASSGQGADWQPQHF. CDR3 DNA sequence: TGTGCCAGCTCAGGACAGGGGGCGGATTGGCAGCCCCAGCATTTT.